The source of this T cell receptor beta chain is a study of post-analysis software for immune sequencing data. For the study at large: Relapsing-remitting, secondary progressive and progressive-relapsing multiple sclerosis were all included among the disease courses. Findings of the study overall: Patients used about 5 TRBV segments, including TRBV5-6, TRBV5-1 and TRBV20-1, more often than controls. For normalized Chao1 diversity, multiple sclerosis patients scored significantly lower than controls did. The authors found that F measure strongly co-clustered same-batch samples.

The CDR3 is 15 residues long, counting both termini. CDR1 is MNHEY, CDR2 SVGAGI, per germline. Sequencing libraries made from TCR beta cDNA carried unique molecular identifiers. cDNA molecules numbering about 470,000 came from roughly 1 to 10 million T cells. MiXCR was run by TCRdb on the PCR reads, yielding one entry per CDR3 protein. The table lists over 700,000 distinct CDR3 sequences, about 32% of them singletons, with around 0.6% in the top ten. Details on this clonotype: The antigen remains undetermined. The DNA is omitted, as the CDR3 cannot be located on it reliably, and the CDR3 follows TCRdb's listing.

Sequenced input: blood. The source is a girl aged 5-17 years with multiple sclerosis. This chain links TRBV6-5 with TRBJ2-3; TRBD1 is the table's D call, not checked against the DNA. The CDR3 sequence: CASSPLRFGTDTQYF.